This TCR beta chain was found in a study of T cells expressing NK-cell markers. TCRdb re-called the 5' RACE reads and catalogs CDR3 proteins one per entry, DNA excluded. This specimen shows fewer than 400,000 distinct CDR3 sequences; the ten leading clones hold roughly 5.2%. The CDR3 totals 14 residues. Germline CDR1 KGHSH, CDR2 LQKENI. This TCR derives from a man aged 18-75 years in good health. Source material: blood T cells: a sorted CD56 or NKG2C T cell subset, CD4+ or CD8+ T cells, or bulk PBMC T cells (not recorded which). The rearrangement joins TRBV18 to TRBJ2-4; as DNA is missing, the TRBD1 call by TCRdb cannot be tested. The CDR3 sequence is CASSPGTGVSIQYF.